Below are 3 T cell receptor beta chains sequenced from a single sample in a study of beta chain features in type 1 diabetes. Expressed TCRB transcripts got sequenced, as all isolated RNA was reverse transcribed. Produced via immunoSEQ multiplex PCR; TCRdb's table is partial and in-frame only. The data show approximately 250,000 clones, 16% seen once. Points from the study as a whole: Among patients with Type 1 diabetes, TCRB CDR3s were moderately but significantly shorter in every one of the four CD4+ subsets.

For these receptors, no antigen is known. The sample was naive CD4+ T cells from blood. The source of these receptors is a young man with type 1 diabetes.

This clone turned up a few times. The V gene is TRBV13, the J gene TRBJ2-3; the match to TRBD2 covers 13 bases. The CDR3 totals 17 residues. Per germline, CDR1 PRHDT and CDR2 FYEKMQ (reference sequence). V trimming: 1 base; J trimming: 5 bases; junction bases outside the gene matches: 6. This CDR3 is CASSLVPGLAGEDTQYF. CDR3 DNA sequence: TGTGCCAGCAGCTTAGTTCCCGGACTAGCGGGAGAAGATACGCAGTATTTT.

This chain uses TRBV10-3 with TRBJ2-7; D gene ambiguous. The CDR3 is 14 residues long. Per the germline V gene, CDR1 is ENHRY and CDR2 is SYGVKD. V gave up 7 bases and J gave up 5 bases, with 18 bases separating them. CDR3 sequence: CAINRGGSTDEQYF. Here the CDR3 DNA reads TGTGCCATCAACCGTGGCGGCTCGACGGACGAGCAGTACTTC.

The chain links TRBV29-1 to TRBJ2-5; possible D gene TRBD1, 5 bases. Looked up from germline, CDR1 is SQVTM and CDR2 is ANQGSEA. The CDR3 runs 11 residues. Between the trimmed V and J ends, which lost 5 bases and 5 bases, there was a span of 9 bases. The DNA of the CDR3 is TGCAGCGTTAGTGCAGGGGAGACCCAGTACTTC. Translating it yields CSVSAGETQYF.